The present TCR beta chain was sequenced within a study of identical twins. TCRdb ran MiXCR on the 5' RACE reads and lists one entry per CDR3 protein. The table lists hundreds of thousands of distinct CDR3 sequences, 7.1% of them singletons. V was clipped by 3 bases and J by 4 bases; unmatched bases: 6. The germline gives CDR1 MGHRA, CDR2 YSYEKL. CDR3 length: 16 residues. This clonotype was seen only a few times. These sequences were also reported in another study, on yellow fever vaccine responses in identical twins.

This rearrangement joins TRBV4-1 to TRBJ2-5; TRBD2 agrees at 12 bases. The sequenced sample consisted of PBMCs. The sequence derives from a woman between 18 and 29 years old in good health. CDR3 sequence: CASSQTSGGLLETQYF. CDR3 in DNA: TGCGCCAGCAGCCAGACTAGCGGGGGCCTCTTAGAGACCCAGTACTTC.